This record covers a single T cell receptor beta chain. These data originate in a study of cytomegalovirus exposure and HLA in healthy donors. Germline CDR1 and CDR2: SGHVS and FQNEAQ. V was clipped by 5 bases and J by 3 bases, with 14 bases between them. This CDR3 contains 14 residues. A multiplex PCR was run with 60 Vbeta primers and 13 Jbeta primers. Profiled with immunoSEQ multiplex PCR; TCRdb holds only in-frame clones, not every one. The repertoire consists of around 110,000 clones, with 80% to 85% occurring once and the leading ten covering 3% to 5%. This receptor was taken from a woman aged 25 to 39 in good health and CMV-seronegative. The specimen was PBMCs. V is TRBV7-8 and J is TRBJ2-7; tentative D call: TRBD1 (5 bases). This chain's CDR3 is CASSLQSRGYEQYF. The DNA of the CDR3 is TGTGCCAGCAGCCTACAAAGTAGGGGCTACGAGCAGTACTTC.